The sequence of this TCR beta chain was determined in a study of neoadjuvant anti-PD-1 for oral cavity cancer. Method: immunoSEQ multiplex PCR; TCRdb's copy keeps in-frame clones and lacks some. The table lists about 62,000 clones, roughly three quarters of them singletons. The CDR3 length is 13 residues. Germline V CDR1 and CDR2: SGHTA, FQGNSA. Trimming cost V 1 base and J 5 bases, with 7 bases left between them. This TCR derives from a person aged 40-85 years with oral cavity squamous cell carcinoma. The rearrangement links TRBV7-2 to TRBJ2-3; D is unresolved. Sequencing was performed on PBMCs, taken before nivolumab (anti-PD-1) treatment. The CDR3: CASSLGRLDTQYF. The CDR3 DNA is TGTGCCAGCAGCTTAGGGAGACTAGATACGCAGTATTTT.